Listed here are 28 T cell receptor beta chains from one sample, sequenced in a study of T-cell reconstitution after alpha-beta-depleted transplantation in children. Unique molecular identifiers were incorporated during preparation of the TCRbeta library. One entry per CDR3 protein results from TCRdb running MiXCR on the PCR reads. The sample records approximately 400,000 distinct CDR3 sequences, about 17% being singletons. This specimen was PBMCs, mostly from graft donor cells, taken 360 days after TCRalphabeta/CD19-depleted stem cell transplant. The receptors originated from a boy under three years old who had a stem cell transplant for Wiskott-Aldrich syndrome, so the T cells may come from the graft donor.

The chain uses TRBV5-1 and TRBJ1-6, with unresolved D. V dropped 1 base and J dropped 11 bases, with 13 bases sitting between them. The V gene's germline CDR1 is SGHRS and CDR2 YFSETQ. The CDR3 loop spans 14 amino acids. DNA of the CDR3: TGCGCCAGCAGCTTGTCGGGATCCGGGACACCCCTCCACTTT. The encoded protein is CASSLSGSGTPLHF. Full variable domain (remainder filled in from reference TRBV5-1 and TRBJ1-6): KAGVTQTPRYLIKTRGQQVTLSCSPISGHRSVSWYQQTPGQGLQFLFEYFSETQRNKGNFPGRFSGRQFSNSRSEMNVSTLELGDSALYLCASSLSGSGTPLHFGNGTRLTVT.

V is TRBV12-3 or TRBV12-4 and J is TRBJ2-5; tentative D call: TRBD2 (5 bases). V was pared by 3 bases and J by 6 bases, with 11 bases between. The length of the CDR3 is 13 residues. In DNA form, the CDR3 reads TGTGCCAGCAGTTTCGCCGGACTGAAGACCCAGTACTTC. It is translated as CASSFAGLKTQYF.

This clonotype was found a few times. This chain joins TRBV15 and TRBJ2-1; TRBD2 is a possible D gene (6 bases). Germline values: CDR1 LNHNV, CDR2 YYDKDF (reference sequence). The V end lost 6 bases, the J end lost 6 bases, and 12 bases lay between the germline ends. CDR3 length: 13 residues. The CDR3 DNA reads as TGTGCCACCAGAGGAGGGGTTGGCAATGAGCAGTTCTTC. Protein: CATRGGVGNEQFF.

In this sample, this clonotype turned up a few times. The J gene is TRBJ2-1, the V gene TRBV14; D not resolved. The germline CDR1 and CDR2 sequences are SGHDN and FVKESK. This CDR3 region has 17 residues. V was trimmed by 1 base and J by 12 bases, leaving 25 bases between them. The CDR3 DNA is TGTGCCAGCAGCCAAGGGTGGAGAGGTTTCTTAGGGCCTATGCAGTTCTTC. It specifies CASSQGWRGFLGPMQFF.

The chain has TRBV2 and TRBJ2-7; possible D gene TRBD1, 6 bases. Between the trimmed V and J ends, which lost 4 bases and 3 bases, there was a span of 10 bases. Germline V gives CDR1 SNHLY, CDR2 FYNNEI. The CDR3 covers 13 residues. CDR3 sequence: CASSADSYYEQYF. The CDR3 DNA follows: TGTGCCAGCAGTGCGGACAGCTACTACGAGCAGTACTTC.

This clonotype was seen more than once but under ten times. The J gene is TRBJ2-3, the V gene TRBV6-4, with a weak D call TRBD2 (5 bases). Germline CDR1 reads MRHNA; CDR2 reads SNTAGT. V was shortened by 1 base and J by 2 bases, with 10 bases between the two germline ends. The CDR3 is 15 amino acids. This CDR3 reads CASSDWSGPTDTQYF. CDR3 in DNA: TGTGCCAGCAGTGACTGGAGCGGACCCACAGATACGCAGTATTTT.

The chain is built from TRBV12-3 or TRBV12-4 and TRBJ2-5; a possible D gene is TRBD1 (5 bases). The CDR3 sequence is 14 residues long. The germline V and J ends were trimmed by 0 bases and 5 bases, with 10 bases remaining between them. CDR3 in amino acids: CASSLAASGETQYF. The CDR3 coding sequence is TGTGCCAGCAGTTTAGCGGCGTCAGGGGAGACCCAGTACTTC.

The chain recombines TRBV10-3 with TRBJ2-7; D call uncertain. The CDR3 is 14 amino acids. Trimming removed 3 bases from V and 3 bases from J, with 12 bases in between. Germline V gene data show CDR1 as ENHRY and CDR2 as SYGVKD. The CDR3 reads CAISDLRVLYEQYF. The CDR3 nucleotides read TGTGCCATCAGTGATTTAAGGGTACTCTACGAGCAGTACTTC.

V usage is TRBV5-1 and J usage is TRBJ2-3; D uncertain. Germline CDR1 and CDR2: SGHRS and YFSETQ. The CDR3 spans 11 residues. V shed 5 bases and J shed 7 bases, with 8 bases lying between them. CDR3 loop: CASRRENTQYF. The CDR3 bases are TGCGCCAGCAGAAGAGAAAATACGCAGTATTTT.

The chain is built from TRBV10-3 and TRBJ2-1; D gene ambiguous. This CDR3 is built from 13 residues. CDR1 ENHRY and CDR2 SYGVKD come from the germline V gene. Trimming left V 3 bases short and J 5 bases short, with 8 bases between. The CDR3 sequence: CAISDRANNEQFF. The CDR3 DNA is TGTGCCATCAGTGATCGGGCAAACAATGAGCAGTTCTTC.

The chain uses TRBV20-1 and TRBJ2-3, with TRBD2 as a possible D gene (5 bases). The V end was cut by 3 bases, the J end by 4 bases, with 20 bases between. This CDR3 is built from 16 residues. Germline V gives CDR1 DFQATT, CDR2 SNEGSKA (reference sequence). The DNA for the CDR3 is TGCAGTGCTAGGGAGGTACTAGTTTTCCCAGCAGATACGCAGTATTTT. Translating it yields CSAREVLVFPADTQYF.

The rearrangement uses TRBV12-3 or TRBV12-4 and TRBJ2-7, with 7 bases identical to TRBD1. V was clipped by 5 bases and J by 6 bases; unmatched bases: 10. The CDR3 is made up of 14 amino acids. The CDR3 region has the DNA TGTGCCAGCAGTCCCTCAAGACAGGGCGGCGAGCAGTACTTC. It yields the protein CASSPSRQGGEQYF.

The V call is TRBV20-1, the J call TRBJ2-1; TRBD2 agrees at 8 bases. Germline V gene lookup returns CDR1 DFQATT and CDR2 SNEGSKA (reference sequence). The CDR3 sequence is 17 residues long. The V gene end was trimmed by 1 base and the J gene end by 5 bases; junction bases not matched to a gene: 13. CDR3 coding DNA: TGCAGTGCTAGAGGGGAGATAGCGGGACGGTACGACAATGAGCAGTTCTTC. Protein product: CSARGEIAGRYDNEQFF.

J is TRBJ2-3 and V is TRBV15; D unclear. The CDR3 length is 16 residues. V was clipped by 0 bases and J by 4 bases, with 14 bases between them. Germline V CDR1 and CDR2: LNHNV, YYDKDF (reference sequence). In DNA form, the CDR3 reads TGTGCCACCAGCAGAGAGGTCCGGGTTCGGTCAGATACGCAGTATTTT. Amino acid sequence: CATSREVRVRSDTQYF.

The genes are TRBV29-1 and TRBJ2-5, with a tentative D call TRBD2 (5 bases). V lost 4 bases, J lost 12 bases, and 24 bases lay in between. Germline V gives CDR1 SQVTM, CDR2 ANQGSEA. This CDR3 region has 14 residues. The CDR3 DNA reads TGCAGCGTTGGGCGACTGAGGGAGCCGAACGCGAAGTACTTC. It is translated as CSVGRLREPNAKYF.

This chain links TRBV12-3 or TRBV12-4 with TRBJ2-5, with D maybe TRBD2 (6 bases). V was cut by 5 bases and J by 0 bases, with 22 bases left in between. The CDR3 runs 18 residues. The CDR3 protein is CASSPGSRGDPYQETQYF. The CDR3 nucleotides are TGTGCCAGCAGTCCGGGCTCGCGGGGCGATCCGTACCAAGAGACCCAGTACTTC.

This clonotype has only a few counts. The chain carries TRBV19 and TRBJ1-5, with D possibly matching TRBD1 (6 bases). V dropped 5 bases and J dropped 7 bases, with 12 bases sitting between them. The V gene's germline CDR1 is LNHDA and CDR2 SQIVND (reference sequence). This CDR3 has 13 residues. In DNA form, the CDR3 reads TGTGCCAGTAGTTGGGGGGGCGGACAGCCCCAGCATTTT. Translation gives CASSWGGGQPQHF.

The chain employs TRBV7-2 and TRBJ2-1; 10 nucleotides align to TRBD2. Germline assignment: CDR1 SGHTA and CDR2 FQGNSA. Unmatched junction bases numbered 11, after V lost 2 bases and J lost 10 bases. CDR3 size: 16 residues. The CDR3 protein is CASSLRVSGGAREQFF. The CDR3 coding sequence is TGTGCCAGCAGCTTACGTGTGAGCGGGGGGGCCCGGGAGCAGTTCTTC.

The chain is built from TRBV18 and TRBJ2-3, with 8 positions matching TRBD2. The CDR3 has 16 residues. The junction had 4 bases not matched to a gene; V was cut back by 2 bases and J by 0 bases. Germline CDR1 reads KGHSH; CDR2 reads LQKENI. The CDR3 protein is CASSPKRGPSTDTQYF. CDR3 DNA sequence: TGTGCCAGCTCACCAAAGCGGGGGCCTAGCACAGATACGCAGTATTTT.

This clonotype was seen a handful of times. The chain couples TRBV5-1 to TRBJ2-6, with D uncertain. Germline V gene sequence: CDR1 SGHRS, CDR2 YFSETQ. This CDR3 is 16 amino acids long. Trimming stripped 1 base from V and 4 bases from J, with 12 bases between. The CDR3 DNA sequence: TGCGCCAGCAGCTTGCTCGATGTGAGGGGGGCCAACGTCCTGACTTTC. Its translation is CASSLLDVRGANVLTF.

Many counts were recorded for this clonotype. J is TRBJ2-5 and V is TRBV12-3 or TRBV12-4; the match to TRBD2 covers 7 bases. With V trimmed by 4 bases and J by 4 bases, 3 bases remained unmatched. The length of the CDR3 is 13 residues. This CDR3 is CASSSIAGETQYF. DNA of the CDR3: TGTGCCAGCAGTTCGATAGCGGGAGAGACCCAGTACTTC.

In this sample, this clonotype turned up a few times. The genes are TRBV4-2 and TRBJ2-7, with D hard to call. CDR3 length: 12 residues. Trimming left V 0 bases short and J 8 bases short, with 8 bases between. Germline-derived CDR1 and CDR2 are LGHNA and YNFKEQ. CDR3 sequence (DNA): TGTGCCAGCAGCCAAGATTTTAGCCAGCAGTACTTC. Translation gives CASSQDFSQQYF.

This clonotype appeared a few times. The chain couples TRBV27 to TRBJ1-5; weak D call: TRBD1 (6 bases). The CDR3 sequence is 14 residues long. Germline-derived CDR1 and CDR2 are MNHEY and SMNVEV (reference sequence). V lost 3 bases to trimming and J lost 6 bases, with 12 bases between them. In DNA form, the CDR3 reads TGTGCCAGCAGTTTCAACAGGGCTGGTCAGCCCCAGCATTTT. Its translation is CASSFNRAGQPQHF.

This clonotype was detected ten times or more. J is TRBJ1-5 and V is TRBV7-2; 9 bases match TRBD1. The CDR3 runs to 13 residues. The ends lost 0 bases at V and 11 bases at J; junction bases unmatched: 2. Germline V CDR1 and CDR2: SGHTA, FQGNSA. CDR3 protein: CASSLAWDRAQHF. The CDR3 DNA reads TGTGCCAGCAGCTTAGCCTGGGACAGGGCCCAGCATTTT.

This clonotype was seen a few times. The CDR3 region has the DNA TGCAGTGTTCCGGGACCCCAGGGGGAAAAGAAGTACTTC. This gives the protein CSVPGPQGEKKYF. The chain is built from TRBV20-1 and TRBJ2-7; 7 bases line up with TRBD1. Trimming took 7 bases from V and 11 from J; bases not matched to a gene: 17. CDR3 length: 13 residues. Looked up from germline, CDR1 is DFQATT and CDR2 is SNEGSKA (reference sequence).

This clonotype has just a few counts. The chain couples TRBV20-1 to TRBJ1-5; D is unclear. The CDR3 is made up of 14 amino acids. V lost 8 bases and J 5 bases, leaving 19 bases between the germline ends. Germline assignment: CDR1 DFQATT and CDR2 SNEGSKA (reference sequence). The CDR3 spells CSPTSPGSYQPQHF. The CDR3 nucleotides are TGCAGTCCTACATCCCCGGGGTCCTATCAGCCCCAGCATTTT.

This chain connects TRBV29-1 to TRBJ2-7; 7 nucleotides match TRBD1. The CDR3 contains 11 residues. Per the germline V gene, CDR1 is SQVTM and CDR2 is ANQGSEA. V lost 3 bases, J lost 6 bases, and 2 bases stayed unmatched. The CDR3 bases are TGCAGCGTTGAGAGGGACAGCGAGCAGTACTTC. Residues: CSVERDSEQYF.

This clonotype has a count of ten or more. This chain joins TRBV12-3 or TRBV12-4 and TRBJ2-7, with a weak D call TRBD2 (6 bases). The CDR3 loop spans 15 amino acids. The V and J ends lost 2 bases and 1 base respectively, with 12 bases between them. Here the CDR3 DNA reads TGTGCCAGCAGTTTAAAGGGAGGCCTATCCTACGAGCAGTACTTC. This sequence encodes CASSLKGGLSYEQYF.